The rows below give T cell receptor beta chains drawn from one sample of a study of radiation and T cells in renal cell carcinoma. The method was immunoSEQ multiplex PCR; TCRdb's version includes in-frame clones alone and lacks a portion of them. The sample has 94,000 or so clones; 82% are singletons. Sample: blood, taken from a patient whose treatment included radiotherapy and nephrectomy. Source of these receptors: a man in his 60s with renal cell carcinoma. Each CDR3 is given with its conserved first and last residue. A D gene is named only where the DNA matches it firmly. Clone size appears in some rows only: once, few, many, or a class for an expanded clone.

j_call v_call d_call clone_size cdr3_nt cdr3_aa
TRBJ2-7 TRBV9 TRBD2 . TGTGCCAGCAGCGGAGGGCTAGCGGGGGGCTACGAGCAGTACTTC CASSGGLAGGYEQYF
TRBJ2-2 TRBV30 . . TGTGCCTGGAGTGTACGGGGGTGGACCGGGGAGCTGTTTTTT CAWSVRGWTGELFF
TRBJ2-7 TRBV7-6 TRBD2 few TGTGCCAGCAGCTTATCCGAGACTAGCGGGAGTCCCTACGAGCAGTACTTC CASSLSETSGSPYEQYF
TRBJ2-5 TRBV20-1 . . TGCAGTGCTATAGGCAAAGAGACCCAGTACTTC CSAIGKETQYF
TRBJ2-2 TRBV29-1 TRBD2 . TGCAGCGTAGATAAGGGACTAGCTACTCCCGGGGAGCTGTTTTTT CSVDKGLATPGELFF
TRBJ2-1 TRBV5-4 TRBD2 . TGTGCCAGCAGCTTGAAGGGAGGGATAGCGGGAACTGAGCAGTTCTTC CASSLKGGIAGTEQFF
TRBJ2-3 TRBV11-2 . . TGTGCCAGCAGCTCCCAGGGCGGGGCTCACACAGATACGCAGTATTTT CASSSQGGAHTDTQYF
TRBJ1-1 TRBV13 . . TGTGCCAGCAGCTTCCTTAACACTGAAGCTTTCTTT CASSFLNTEAFF
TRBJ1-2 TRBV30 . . TGTGCCTGGACACCAGGGAACTATCTCGAGTATGGCTACACCTTC CAWTPGNYLEYGYTF
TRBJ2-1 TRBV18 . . TGTGCCAGCTCACCACAGTCCCTTTCCTACAATGAGCAGTTCTTC CASSPQSLSYNEQFF
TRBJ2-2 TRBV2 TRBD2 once TGTGCCAGCAGTGAATGGACTAGAGGAAGGGAATCGGGGGAGCTGTTTTTT CASSEWTRGRESGELFF
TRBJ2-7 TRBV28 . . TGTGCCAGCAGTTCTGGGAGTTGGCTCCCCTCATACGAGCAGTACTTC CASSSGSWLPSYEQYF
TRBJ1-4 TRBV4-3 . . TGCGCCAGCAGCCAAGATGCGTATGGAGGGGAAAAACTGTTTTTT CASSQDAYGGEKLFF
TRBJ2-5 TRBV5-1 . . TGCGCCAGCAGCCCGACGGCTAGGGGAGAGACCCAGTACTTC CASSPTARGETQYF
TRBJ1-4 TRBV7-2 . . TGTGCCAGCTCGCGCGGGGCAACTAATGAAAAACTGTTTTTT CASSRGATNEKLFF
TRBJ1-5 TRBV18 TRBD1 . TGTGCCAGCTATCAGGGGGACAGCCAGCCCCAGCATTTT CASYQGDSQPQHF
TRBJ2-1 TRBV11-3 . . TGTGCCAGCAGCCCCAGAGGAGCCAACAATGAGCAGTTCTTC CASSPRGANNEQFF
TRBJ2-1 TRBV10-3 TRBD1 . TGTGCCATCAGGTACGGGACAGGGAATTCAAATGAGCAGTTCTTC CAIRYGTGNSNEQFF
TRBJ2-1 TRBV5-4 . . TGTGCCAGCAGCCTACCGACCAATTCCTACAATGAGCAGTTCTTC CASSLPTNSYNEQFF
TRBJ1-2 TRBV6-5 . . TGTGCCAGCAGTCTACAGGGAGGTGGCTACACCTTC CASSLQGGGYTF
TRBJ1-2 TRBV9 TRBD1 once TGTGCCAGCAGCGTAGATACAGGGGACGGCTACACCTTC CASSVDTGDGYTF
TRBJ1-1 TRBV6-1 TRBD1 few TGTGCCAGCAGTGAAAGGCGTAGGGGACAGGCATCTGAAGCTTTCTTT CASSERRRGQASEAFF
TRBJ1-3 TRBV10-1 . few TGCGCCAGCAGTGAGTCTGGACCGCCTGGAAACACCATATATTTT CASSESGPPGNTIYF
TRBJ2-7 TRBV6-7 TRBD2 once TGTGCCAGCAGTACAAACGGGACTAGCGTCTCCTACGAGCAGTACTTC CASSTNGTSVSYEQYF
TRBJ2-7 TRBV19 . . TGTGCCAGTAAGAGTGGGAACTCCTACGAGCAGTACTTC CASKSGNSYEQYF
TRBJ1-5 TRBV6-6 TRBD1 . TGTGCCAGCAGTTACACCGGGACAGATTCAGGTCAGCCCCAGCATTTT CASSYTGTDSGQPQHF
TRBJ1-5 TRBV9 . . TGTGCCAGCAGCGTCGGATCGGGGGGCCAGCCCCAGCATTTT CASSVGSGGQPQHF
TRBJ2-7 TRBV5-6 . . TGTGCCAGCAGCTTGGCCCACGAGCAGTACTTC CASSLAHEQYF
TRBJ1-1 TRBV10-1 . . TGCGCCAGCAAGGGCAGTTTGAACACTGAAGCTTTCTTT CASKGSLNTEAFF
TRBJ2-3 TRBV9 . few TGTGCCAGCAGCGGGAACACAGATACGCAGTATTTT CASSGNTDTQYF
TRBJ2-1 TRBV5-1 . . TGCGCCAGCAGCCCGGGACTGGCTTCCAATGAGCAGTTCTTC CASSPGLASNEQFF
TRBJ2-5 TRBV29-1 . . TGCAGCGTCAGGGGGGGGTCCCAAGAGACCCAGTACTTC CSVRGGSQETQYF
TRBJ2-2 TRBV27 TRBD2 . TGTGCCAGCAGTCCGGCGGGAGGAAGGGGCGGGGAGCTGTTTTTT CASSPAGGRGGELFF
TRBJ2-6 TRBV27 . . TGTGCCAGCAGTTTTGAAGGGTTTGGGGCCAACGTCCTGACTTTC CASSFEGFGANVLTF
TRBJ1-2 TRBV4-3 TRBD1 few TGCGCCAGCAGCCAAGTTCTAGGACAGGGCCTCTATGGCTACACCTTC CASSQVLGQGLYGYTF
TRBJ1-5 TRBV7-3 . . TGTGCCAGCAGCTTAATGGCAGGGCCGGATCAGCCCCAGCATTTT CASSLMAGPDQPQHF
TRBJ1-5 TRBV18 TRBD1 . TGTGCCAGCTCGCCGGGACAGGACAATCAGCCCCAGCATTTT CASSPGQDNQPQHF
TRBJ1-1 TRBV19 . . TGTGCCAGTAGTACCCCTGGTAATCGGCCGAACACTGAAGCTTTCTTT CASSTPGNRPNTEAFF
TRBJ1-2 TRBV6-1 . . TGTGCCAGCAGTCGGGTCTATGGCTACACCTTC CASSRVYGYTF
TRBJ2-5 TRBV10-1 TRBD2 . TGCGCCAGCAGTGAGTCGACTAGCGGGAGGGCCCTCGGAGAGACCCAGTACTTC CASSESTSGRALGETQYF
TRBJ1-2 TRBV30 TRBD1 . TGTGCCTGGACCCCTGGACAGGGTATCTACACCTTC CAWTPGQGIYTF
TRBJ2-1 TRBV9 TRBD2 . TGTGCCAGCAGCGTTTACCCCCAGTTGGTAGCGGGAGACCCGGAAGTCTTC CASSVYPQLVAGDPEVF
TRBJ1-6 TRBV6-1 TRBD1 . TGTGCCAGCAGTGAAGGGCGGACAGGGAGGTCACCCCTCCACTTT CASSEGRTGRSPLHF
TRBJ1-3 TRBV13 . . TGTGCCAGCAGCTCTGATGGACTTTTCTCTGGAAACACCATATATTTT CASSSDGLFSGNTIYF
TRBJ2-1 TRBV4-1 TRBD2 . TGCGCCAGCAGCCAAGGATCCCTACTAGCGCCCAATGAGCAGTTCTTC CASSQGSLLAPNEQFF
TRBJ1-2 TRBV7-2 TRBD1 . TGTGCCAGCAGCTCATACCGGGACAGGGTGATCGGCTACACCTTC CASSSYRDRVIGYTF
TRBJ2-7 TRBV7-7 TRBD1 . TGTGCCAGCAGCCAGGGACAGGAGAGCGAGCAGTACTTC CASSQGQESEQYF
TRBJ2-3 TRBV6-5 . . TGTGCCAGCAGACCCCTGGGCGGCAACACAGATACGCAGTATTTT CASRPLGGNTDTQYF
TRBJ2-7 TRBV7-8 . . TGTGCCAGCAGCTTACGGACACCCCCCCGGAGCTACGAGCAGTACTTC CASSLRTPPRSYEQYF
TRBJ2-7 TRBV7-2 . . TGTGCCAGCAGCTTAGCCCCTCCGGGACACAACTACGAGCAGTACTTC CASSLAPPGHNYEQYF
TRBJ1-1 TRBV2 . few TGTGCCAGCAGATTGGAGACCAACACTGAAGCTTTCTTT CASRLETNTEAFF
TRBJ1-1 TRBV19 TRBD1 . TGTGCCAGTAGGGGACAGATAGTCTACATGAACACTGAAGCTTTCTTT CASRGQIVYMNTEAFF
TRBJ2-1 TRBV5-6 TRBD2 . TGTGCCAGCAGCTTACCTAGCGGTATAGCCAATGAGCAGTTCTTC CASSLPSGIANEQFF